Presented here are 20 T cell receptor beta chains from one specimen sequenced in a study of identical twins. Using its own MiXCR run on the 5' RACE reads, TCRdb lists one record per CDR3 protein. The data show roughly 540,000 distinct CDR3 sequences, roughly 21% seen once. This same sample was also part of a study on T cells expressing NK-cell markers.

Sequencing was done on a sample of CD4+ T cells sorted from blood. Source of these receptors: a woman under 30 in good health.

The chain employs TRBV5-1 and TRBJ2-3; D tentatively fits TRBD1 or TRBD2 (6 bases each). The ends were cut back, 1 base at V and 7 bases at J, with 16 bases in the middle. The germline gives CDR1 SGHRS, CDR2 YFSETQ. The CDR3 is 15 residues long. CDR3 sequence: CASSLNGGLGYTQYF. CDR3 DNA: TGCGCCAGCAGCTTGAATGGGGGGCTAGGGTATACGCAGTATTTT.

This sequence joins TRBV3-1 and TRBJ2-7; D not certain. Germline CDR1 reads LGHDT; CDR2 reads YNNKEL (reference sequence). The CDR3 is 14 residues long. V was cut by 1 base and J by 6 bases, with 13 bases left in between. The chain's CDR3 is CASSQAWGLREQYF. CDR3 DNA sequence: TGTGCCAGCAGCCAAGCCTGGGGTTTACGCGAGCAGTACTTC.

This clonotype has more than one count but fewer than ten. The genes are TRBV7-9 and TRBJ1-1; D gene uncertain. This CDR3 has 13 amino acids. V was pared by 1 base and J by 9 bases, with 12 bases between. The germline V gene has CDR1 SEHNR and CDR2 FQNEAQ (reference sequence). The CDR3: CASSLGSNGQAFF. Here the CDR3 DNA reads TGTGCCAGCAGCTTAGGCAGTAACGGTCAAGCTTTCTTT.

In its sample, this clonotype was seen a few times. The chain joins TRBV5-1 to TRBJ2-6; D ambiguous. This CDR3 is built from 15 residues. Germline CDR1 is SGHRS and CDR2 is YFSETQ. V gave up 0 bases and J gave up 4 bases, with 8 bases separating them. The CDR3 nucleotides read TGCGCCAGCAGCTTGGGGCATACCGGGGCCAACGTCCTGACTTTC. It encodes CASSLGHTGANVLTF. Together with reference TRBV5-1 and TRBJ2-6, the CDR3 gives the full variable domain: KAGVTQTPRYLIKTRGQQVTLSCSPISGHRSVSWYQQTPGQGLQFLFEYFSETQRNKGNFPGRFSGRQFSNSRSEMNVSTLELGDSALYLCASSLGHTGANVLTFGAGSRLTVL.

This clonotype has a handful of counts. The junction and the germline gene differ at one end; a read error may be behind it. The gene calls are TRBV10-3 and TRBJ2-7; possible D gene TRBD1, 5 bases. The CDR3 totals 11 residues. Germline CDR1 and CDR2: ENHRY and SYGVKD. The CDR3 sequence: CAISEGQGWNF. The DNA for the CDR3 is TGTGCCATCAGTGAGGGGCAGGGATGGAACTTC.

This clonotype was detected only a few times. J is TRBJ2-7 and V is TRBV5-6, with 10 nucleotides matching TRBD2. Germline V lookup: CDR1 SGHDT, CDR2 YYEEEE. There are 17 residues in the CDR3. Trimming cost V 2 bases and J 0 bases; bases outside gene matches: 8. The CDR3 region has the DNA TGTGCCAGCAGCTTCCGCACCGGACTAGCGGCCTCCTACGAGCAGTACTTC. Translated, it gives CASSFRTGLAASYEQYF.

This clonotype was counted a few times. The genes are TRBV24-1 and TRBJ2-3; D not resolved. This CDR3 region has 13 residues. The ends were cut back, 7 bases at V and 0 bases at J, with 7 bases in the middle. Germline CDR1 is KGHDR and CDR2 is SFDVKD. The CDR3 loop is CATRGRSTDTQYF. The CDR3 DNA reads as TGTGCCACCAGGGGCAGGAGCACAGATACGCAGTATTTT.

This chain connects TRBV14 to TRBJ2-3; D gene uncertain. The CDR3 runs 14 residues. Between the trimmed V and J ends, which lost 3 bases and 6 bases, there was a span of 13 bases. Germline values: CDR1 SGHDN, CDR2 FVKESK. DNA of the CDR3: TGTGCCAGCAGCCACCGTTACGGGCCGGATACGCAGTATTTT. It translates to CASSHRYGPDTQYF.

The chain combines TRBV10-3 with TRBJ2-7; D call uncertain. CDR1 and CDR2 (germline): ENHRY, SYGVKD. V was pared by 3 bases and J by 4 bases, with 16 bases between. The CDR3 sequence is 15 residues long. CDR3 sequence: CAISDGVLETYEQYF. DNA for the CDR3: TGTGCCATCAGTGATGGGGTTTTGGAGACTTACGAGCAGTACTTC.

This clonotype was seen more than once but under ten times. This chain connects TRBV4-1 to TRBJ2-3; TRBD2 aligns across 7 bases. Trimming removed 2 bases from V and 1 base from J; junction bases left unmatched: 6. CDR1 and CDR2 from the germline V gene are MGHRA and YSYEKL. The CDR3 extends over 16 amino acids. CDR3 in amino acids: CASSQRGGSGTDTQYF. The CDR3 nucleotides read TGCGCCAGCAGCCAACGGGGCGGGAGTGGCACAGATACGCAGTATTTT.

This rearrangement joins TRBV9 to TRBJ2-7; 8 bases are a match to TRBD2. CDR3 size: 13 residues. V lost 2 bases, J lost 7 bases, and 5 bases stayed unmatched. CDR1 and CDR2 (germline): SGDLS, YYNGEE. As DNA, the CDR3 is TGTGCCAGCAGCGTTACTAGCGGCCTAGAGCAGTACTTC. This translates into CASSVTSGLEQYF.

The V call is TRBV30, the J call TRBJ2-1, with 10 bases lining up with TRBD2. V was clipped by 7 bases and J by 5 bases; unmatched bases: 8. The CDR3 totals 14 residues. Germline V gene data show CDR1 as GTSNPN and CDR2 as SVGIG (reference sequence). In DNA, the CDR3 is TGTGCCTCCGAGCGGGAGGGCCAGGACAATGAGCAGTTCTTC. It specifies CASEREGQDNEQFF.

The chain joins TRBV11-3 to TRBJ2-3; tentatively, D is TRBD1 (6 bases). Germline assignment: CDR1 SGHNT and CDR2 YENEEA. Trimming cost V 1 base and J 2 bases, with 10 bases left between them. The CDR3 is 15 amino acids. The CDR3 sequence: CASSLGTVITDTQYF. Here the CDR3 DNA reads TGTGCCAGCAGCTTAGGGACAGTCATCACAGATACGCAGTATTTT. Drawing the rest from reference TRBV11-3 and TRBJ2-3, the complete variable domain is EAGVVQSPRYKIIEKKQPVAFWCNPISGHNTLYWYLQNLGQGPELLIRYENEEAVDDSQLPKDRFSAERLKGVDSTLKIQPAELGDSAVYLCASSLGTVITDTQYFGPGTRLTVL.

J is TRBJ2-3 and V is TRBV7-2; 7 bases are shared with TRBD2. With 5 bases clipped from V and 6 bases from J, the junction kept 8 bases outside the gene matches. The CDR3 runs 14 residues. Looked up from germline, CDR1 is SGHTA and CDR2 is FQGNSA. The CDR3 loop is CASSGGGPQDTQYF. CDR3 nucleotides: TGTGCCAGCAGCGGGGGAGGGCCACAGGATACGCAGTATTTT.

The gene calls are TRBV20-1 and TRBJ2-1; maybe TRBD2 (6 bases). Germline CDR1 and CDR2: DFQATT and SNEGSKA (reference sequence). Deletions cut 5 bases from V and 0 bases from J, with 17 bases between. The CDR3 is 16 amino acids. CDR3 amino acids: CSAPQPDGSSYNEQFF. The CDR3 DNA reads as TGCAGTGCTCCCCAGCCGGACGGGAGCTCCTACAATGAGCAGTTCTTC.

This chain's CDR3 is CSARDPRTSGNTGELFF. The CDR3 DNA sequence: TGCAGTGCTAGAGATCCTAGGACTAGCGGGAACACCGGGGAGCTGTTTTTT. The chain links TRBV20-1 to TRBJ2-2; 10 nucleotides align to TRBD2. The CDR3 is 17 amino acids. CDR1 is DFQATT and CDR2 is SNEGSKA in the germline V gene (reference sequence). With V trimmed by 0 bases and J by 1 base, 5 bases remained unmatched.

This clonotype was detected a few times. The rearrangement uses TRBV6-1 and TRBJ2-1; D might be TRBD1 (7 bases). The CDR3 loop spans 14 amino acids. Trimming removed 5 bases at V and 2 bases at J, with 10 bases between. Germline V gene lookup returns CDR1 MNHNS and CDR2 SASEGT. CDR3 amino acids: CASSRRGPYNEQFF. The CDR3, as DNA: TGTGCCAGCAGTAGGAGGGGGCCCTACAATGAGCAGTTCTTC.

This clonotype came up a few times. The V and J genes are TRBV12-3 or TRBV12-4 and TRBJ2-1, with 10 bases lining up with TRBD2. This CDR3 is built from 15 residues. The V segment lost 1 base and the J segment 7 bases; nucleotides outside the gene matches: 4. In DNA form, the CDR3 reads TGTGCCAGCAGTTTAGTCGCTAGCGGGAGTAATGAGCAGTTCTTC. It translates to CASSLVASGSNEQFF.

Only a few counts were recorded for this clonotype. V and J are TRBV5-1 and TRBJ2-1; D perhaps matches TRBD2 (6 bases). This CDR3 is built from 17 residues. V was cut by 2 bases and J by 9 bases, with 24 bases left in between. CDR1 is SGHRS, CDR2 YFSETQ, per germline. CDR3 bases: TGCGCCAGCAGCTTCGGGACGGGAGAGAGGGATTTCGGTGAGCAGTTCTTC. It yields the protein CASSFGTGERDFGEQFF.

This clonotype was observed a few times. This CDR3 is CSASEGVGEKLFF. CDR3 sequence (DNA): TGCAGTGCTAGTGAAGGGGTGGGTGAAAAACTGTTTTTT. The genes are TRBV20-1 and TRBJ1-4, with D tentatively TRBD1 (5 bases). The germline gives CDR1 DFQATT, CDR2 SNEGSKA (reference sequence). The CDR3 runs 13 residues. Trimming removed 3 bases from V and 7 bases from J, with 12 bases in between.